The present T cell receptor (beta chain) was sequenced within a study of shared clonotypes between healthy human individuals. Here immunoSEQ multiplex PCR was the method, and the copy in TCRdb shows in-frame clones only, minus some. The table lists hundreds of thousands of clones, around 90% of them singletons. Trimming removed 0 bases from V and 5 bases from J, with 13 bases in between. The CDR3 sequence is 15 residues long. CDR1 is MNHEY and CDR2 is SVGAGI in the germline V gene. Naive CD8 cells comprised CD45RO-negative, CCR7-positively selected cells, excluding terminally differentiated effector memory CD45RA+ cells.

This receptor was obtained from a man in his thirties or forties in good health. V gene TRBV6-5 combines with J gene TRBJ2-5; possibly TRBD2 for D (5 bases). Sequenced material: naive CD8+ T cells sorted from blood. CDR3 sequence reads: CASSYSSTGLETQYF. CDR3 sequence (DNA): TGTGCCAGCAGTTACTCGAGTACGGGGTTGGAGACCCAGTACTTC.